This TCR beta chain stems from a study of cytomegalovirus exposure and HLA in healthy donors. Overall study results and limits: The study found most TCR sequences rare, yet found some public TCRs in many donors. A later analysis reportedly found fewer N-insertions in an Asian-associated ancestry cluster than the approximately 670-donor mean.

Amplification used 60 Vbeta primers and 13 Jbeta primers. Some clones are missing from TCRdb's copy, which holds only in-frame ones; the method was immunoSEQ multiplex PCR. Among roughly 130,000 clones listed, 65% to 75% were seen once. Of note for this clone: Its cognate antigen is unknown.

The CDR3 has 14 residues. Germline-derived CDR1 and CDR2 are PRHDT and FYEKMQ (reference sequence). Deletions cut 5 bases from V and 8 bases from J, with 15 bases between. The sequence was obtained from a man aged 35 to 55 in good health and CMV-seropositive. The source material was PBMCs. This chain uses TRBV13 with TRBJ1-4; D possibly corresponds to TRBD1 (6 bases). CDR3: CASSRGGDKEKLFF. Here the CDR3 DNA reads TGTGCCAGCAGCCGGGGGGGGGACAAGGAAAAACTGTTTTTT.